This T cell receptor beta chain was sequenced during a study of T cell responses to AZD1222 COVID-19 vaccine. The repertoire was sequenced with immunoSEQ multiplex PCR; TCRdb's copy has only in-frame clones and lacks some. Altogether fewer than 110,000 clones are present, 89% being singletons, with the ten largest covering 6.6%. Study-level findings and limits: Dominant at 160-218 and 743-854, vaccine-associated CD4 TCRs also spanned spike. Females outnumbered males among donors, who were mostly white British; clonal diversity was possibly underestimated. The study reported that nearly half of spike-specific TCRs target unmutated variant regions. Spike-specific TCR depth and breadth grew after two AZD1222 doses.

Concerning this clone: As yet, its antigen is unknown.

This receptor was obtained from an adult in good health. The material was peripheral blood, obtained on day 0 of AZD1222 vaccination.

CDR3 in amino acids: CATSPGGRTDEQYF. The CDR3 DNA reads as TGTGCCACCAGTCCGGGCGGGAGAACGGACGAGCAGTACTTC. The V and J genes are TRBV24-1 and TRBJ2-7; TRBD2 agrees at 7 bases. The J segment lost 5 bases and the V segment lost 6 bases, leaving 9 bases of the junction unmatched. CDR1 and CDR2 from the germline V gene are KGHDR and SFDVKD. The CDR3 spans 14 residues.